This T cell receptor (beta chain) was observed in a study of T cell responses to AZD1222 COVID-19 vaccine. Study-wide findings and caveats: Donors were chiefly white British, with a greater number of females, and clonal diversity was perhaps underestimated. Following two doses of AZD1222, Spike-specific TCR breadth and depth rose.

The repertoire was sequenced with immunoSEQ multiplex PCR; TCRdb's copy has only in-frame clones and lacks some. Of 95,000 to 150,000 clones in the sample, 70% to 90% were seen once. Germline assignment: CDR1 SGDLS and CDR2 YYNGEE. The V and J ends lost 0 bases and 2 bases respectively, with 11 bases between them. This CDR3 is 15 amino acids long. Remarks on this clone: Its antigen is not known.

The chain employs TRBV9 and TRBJ1-2; D might be TRBD1 (5 bases). Sequences were derived from peripheral blood, sampled on day 0 of AZD1222 vaccination. The TCR was taken from an adult in good health. CDR3 in DNA: TGTGCCAGCAGCGTAGGACCGACAGCCAACTATGGCTACACCTTC. Protein sequence: CASSVGPTANYGYTF.